This TCR beta chain is drawn from a study of Graves' ophthalmopathy and Graves' hyperthyroidism. Stable hyperthyroidism was defined by absence of ophthalmopathy within 18 months of follow-up. Patients were excluded if they had other autoimmune diseases or uncontrolled infections, and likewise if pregnancy or lactation applied. PBMCs were isolated by Ficoll-Paque density gradient centrifugation, using 8 to 10 ml of fresh peripheral blood as the starting material. Study findings and constraints: Blood also harbored most expanded thyroid clonotypes above 0.001 frequency.

Trimming took 6 bases from V and 2 from J, leaving 10 bases between them. Per germline, CDR1 SNHLY and CDR2 FYNNEI. The CDR3 totals 13 residues. Beta-chain TCR CDR3 regions were amplified from RNA transcripts. First-round RT-PCR with HTBI primers preceded a second-round multiplex PCR. One entry per CDR3 protein, called by TCRdb with MiXCR from the multiplex PCR reads. The data contain 600,000 to 650,000 distinct CDR3 sequences, about 20% of them singletons. Points on this clonotype: Antigen unknown.

The sequenced sample was peripheral blood. The clonotype comes from a woman under 30 with stable Graves' hyperthyroidism. Some clones in this sample may be carry-over from other donors' samples. V is TRBV2 and J is TRBJ1-1; D is ambiguous. CDR3 in amino acids: CASRGAVNTEAFF. CDR3 bases: TGTGCCAGCAGAGGCGCAGTCAACACTGAAGCTTTCTTT.